This T cell receptor (beta chain) was profiled in a study of cytomegalovirus exposure and HLA in healthy donors. This CDR3 region has 16 residues. Germline CDR1 and CDR2: SGHRS and YFSETQ. V gave up 4 bases and J gave up 0 bases; unmatched junction bases: 5. In this sample, this clone turned up a few times. What it binds is unknown. Primers: 60 Vbeta forward and 13 Jbeta reverse. Libraries were prepared by immunoSEQ multiplex PCR; TCRdb keeps only in-frame clonotypes and omits some of them. The sample contains about 160,000 clones, approximately 80% of which appear only once. Study-level points and caveats: A classifier reportedly called cytomegalovirus status with high sensitivity and specificity.

This clonotype was sampled from a woman aged 18-29 years in good health and CMV-seronegative. Specimen: PBMCs. This sequence joins TRBV5-1 and TRBJ2-5; 11 bases line up with TRBD2. The DNA for the CDR3 is TGCGCCAGCAGCGAGGGGACTAGCGGAGACCAAGAGACCCAGTACTTC. It specifies CASSEGTSGDQETQYF.